The entry below describes one T cell receptor beta chain. CDR1 and CDR2 (germline): SGHTA, FQGNSA. The V and J ends lost 5 bases and 2 bases, in that order; junction bases with no gene match: 8. The CDR3 consists of 15 residues. The authors took PBMCs from roughly 9.3 ml fresh peripheral blood. TCR beta CDR3 sequences were amplified from RNA transcripts. Researchers ran a first-round RT-PCR on the TCR CDR3 using the HTBI primer set. Each CDR3 protein gets one entry after TCRdb re-called the multiplex PCR reads with MiXCR. This table has about 480,000 distinct CDR3 sequences, around a quarter appearing once. The data were taken from a study of T cells in Graves' hyperthyroidism and ophthalmopathy.

Sequenced material: blood. The sequence derives from a woman aged 30 to 39 with Graves' ophthalmopathy. This chain connects TRBV7-2 to TRBJ2-7, with 8 bases that match TRBD1. In nucleotides, the CDR3 is TGTGCCAGCAGCGGCAGGACAGGGAAGGCCTACGAGCAGTACTTC. Protein sequence: CASSGRTGKAYEQYF.